Presented here are 2 T cell receptor beta chains from one specimen sequenced in a study of spatial heterogeneity in lung cancer. MiXCR was run by TCRdb on the 5' RACE reads, yielding one entry per CDR3 protein. Among some 120,000 distinct CDR3 sequences listed, 9% to 15% were seen once. The time point denotes: blood at routine non-recurrence follow-up after resection. In each case, whole RNA from tumor, nontumor lung or frozen PBMC was sequenced unsorted. The source material was PBMCs, sampled at follow-up. These receptors were collected from a male donor with early-stage non-small cell lung cancer.

This clonotype has a count of ten or more. Here the CDR3 DNA reads TGCGCCAGCAGCCCCCGTCAGGGCACAGATACGCAGTATTTT. As protein: CASSPRQGTDTQYF. The chain is built from TRBV5-1 and TRBJ2-3, with D uncertain. The CDR3 sequence is 14 residues long. Trimming shortened V by 4 bases and J by 1 base, and 10 bases separated the two germline ends. CDR1 and CDR2 from the germline V gene are SGHRS and YFSETQ.

This chain links TRBV29-1 with TRBJ2-7; D remains unclear. Between the trimmed V and J ends, which lost 6 bases and 0 bases, there was a span of 12 bases. Germline V gene sequence: CDR1 SQVTM, CDR2 ANQGSEA. The CDR3 is 13 amino acids. The CDR3 DNA reads as TGCAGCGTAGACAAGGGCAGCTCCTACGAGCAGTACTTC. Translation gives CSVDKGSSYEQYF.